This entry describes one T cell receptor (beta chain). This clonotype was detected ten times or more. No cognate antigen has been identified for it. No clone much larger than this one lies a single base away; base qualities are absent. Stable Graves' hyperthyroidism was defined as the absence of progression to ophthalmopathy over 18 months of follow-up. Hyperthyroidism patients were newly diagnosed, with disease duration under 2 months, and aged 18 to 65 years. Any patient with an uncontrolled infection, another autoimmune disease, pregnancy or lactation was excluded. Diagnoses were based on clinical symptoms, serum thyroxine and TRAb, thyroid ultrasound and orbital computed tomography. Ficoll-Paque density gradient centrifugation was used to isolate PBMCs from around 10 ml of fresh peripheral blood. Total RNA was extracted using Trizol reagent, and RNA quality was assessed on an Agilent 2100 Bioanalyzer.

In the germline V gene (reference sequence), CDR1 corresponds to GTSNPN and CDR2 to SVGIG. From its cysteine to its phenylalanine, the CDR3 spans 11 amino acids. The only DNA kept is the CDR3, 33 bases in frame from the first base. V is shortened by 2 bases, J by 6 bases, and the region joining them spans 6 bases. TCR beta CDR3 regions were amplified from RNA transcripts. The first round of RT-PCR for the TCR CDR3 was performed with the HTBI primer set and the Qiagen OneStep RT-PCR kit. Libraries were constructed in a second round of multiplex PCR, after which size selection and purification were performed. Libraries were sequenced paired-end with 100 bp reads on an Illumina HiSeq2000. In the source study's methods: Raw data were processed with SOAPnuke, discarding reads with adapters, uncalled bases, mean Phred below 15, or no exact constant-primer or identifier match. COPE v1.2.5 was used to merge high-quality paired reads, and clonotypes were defined as unique nucleotide sequences. MiTCR v1.1 was used to align clonotypes to the IMGT TRBV, TRBD and TRBJ reference segments. Only V-J combinations with frequency above 0.0001, covering about 99% of repertoires, were analysed. The TCS score was defined as the ratio of F50 (clonal expansion) to E x V (chaos), calculated using BLOSUM62-based TCRdist between CDR3 peptides within each V-J. Welch's t-statistics and random forest reduced roughly 500 V-J features to 13, which were used in a naive Bayes classifier (R e1071). TCRdb reworked the public reads: Q25 trimming with fastp, MiXCR clone assembly, productive beta chains retained. Rows merge per CDR3 protein into single entries with the most common DNA and genes. The V and J calls reflect TCRdb's pipeline rather than the authors' work. A total of about 700,000 distinct CDR3 sequences appear in this sample, around 15% of them only once. The top ten hold about 9.4% of the sample.

This specimen comes from a study of T cells in Graves' hyperthyroidism and ophthalmopathy (dated by TCRdb to the late 2010s). Concerning the study at large: Peripheral blood was collected at initial diagnosis, before any treatment. Thyroid tissue and blood T-cell repertoires from about six Graves' hyperthyroidism patients were also compared in the study. An independent validation cohort of around 19 hyperthyroidism patients and 17 patients who later progressed to ophthalmopathy tested prospective prediction of ophthalmopathy. According to the paper, TCR Vbeta CDR3 sequencing was carried out on over 130 peripheral blood samples, which came from under 50 ophthalmopathy, around 74 hyperthyroidism and roughly 17 progressor patients. The roughly 90 discovery patients were divided at random into training and test sets in a 7:3 ratio. Once sampling was done, hyperthyroidism patients were given methimazole at a starting dose of 30 mg daily, whereas ophthalmopathy patients were given high-dose intravenous methylprednisolone. To identify TCR V-J signatures that set the groups apart, the researchers used a discovery cohort of 100 patients, made up of 43 with Graves' ophthalmopathy and around 58 with stable Graves' hyperthyroidism.

Findings and caveats that apply to the study as a whole: A model built on a 13 V-J signature distinguished ophthalmopathy from stable hyperthyroidism, reaching about 89% sensitivity and 81.08% specificity in cross-validation and 80%/75% in testing. In validation, the model predicted progression to ophthalmopathy with approximately 71% sensitivity and around 72% specificity, a median of about six months before onset. Blood samples also contained most of the expanded thyroid clonotypes (frequency above 0.001), which suggests that blood repertoires may reflect thyroid immune responses. Sample size was not statistically predetermined, and blinding of investigators to group allocation was not performed.

The sample comprised blood. This receptor was obtained from a woman aged 18-29 years with Graves' hyperthyroidism. The sequence joins TRBV30 to TRBJ2-3; no D gene is confidently identified. The CDR3 in this case is CAWSWMDTQYF. The nucleotide sequence is given as TGTGCCTGGAGTTGGATGGATACGCAGTATTTT.